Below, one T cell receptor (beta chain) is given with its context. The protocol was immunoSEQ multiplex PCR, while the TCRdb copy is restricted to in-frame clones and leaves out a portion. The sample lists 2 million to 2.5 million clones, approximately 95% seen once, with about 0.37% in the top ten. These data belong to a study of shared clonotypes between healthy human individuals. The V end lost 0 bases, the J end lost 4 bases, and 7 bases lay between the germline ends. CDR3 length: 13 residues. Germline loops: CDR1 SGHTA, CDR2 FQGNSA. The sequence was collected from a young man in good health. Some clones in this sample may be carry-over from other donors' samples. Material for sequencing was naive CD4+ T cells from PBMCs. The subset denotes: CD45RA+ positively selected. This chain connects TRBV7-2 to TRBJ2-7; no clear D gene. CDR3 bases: TGTGCCAGCAGCTTAGCACCGATGTACGAGCAGTACTTC. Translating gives CASSLAPMYEQYF. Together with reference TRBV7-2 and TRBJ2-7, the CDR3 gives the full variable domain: GAGVSQSPSNKVTEKGKDVELRCDPISGHTALYWYRQSLGQGLEFLIYFQGNSAPDKSGLPSDRFSAERTGGSVSTLTIQRTQQEDSAVYLCASSLAPMYEQYFGPGTRLTVT.